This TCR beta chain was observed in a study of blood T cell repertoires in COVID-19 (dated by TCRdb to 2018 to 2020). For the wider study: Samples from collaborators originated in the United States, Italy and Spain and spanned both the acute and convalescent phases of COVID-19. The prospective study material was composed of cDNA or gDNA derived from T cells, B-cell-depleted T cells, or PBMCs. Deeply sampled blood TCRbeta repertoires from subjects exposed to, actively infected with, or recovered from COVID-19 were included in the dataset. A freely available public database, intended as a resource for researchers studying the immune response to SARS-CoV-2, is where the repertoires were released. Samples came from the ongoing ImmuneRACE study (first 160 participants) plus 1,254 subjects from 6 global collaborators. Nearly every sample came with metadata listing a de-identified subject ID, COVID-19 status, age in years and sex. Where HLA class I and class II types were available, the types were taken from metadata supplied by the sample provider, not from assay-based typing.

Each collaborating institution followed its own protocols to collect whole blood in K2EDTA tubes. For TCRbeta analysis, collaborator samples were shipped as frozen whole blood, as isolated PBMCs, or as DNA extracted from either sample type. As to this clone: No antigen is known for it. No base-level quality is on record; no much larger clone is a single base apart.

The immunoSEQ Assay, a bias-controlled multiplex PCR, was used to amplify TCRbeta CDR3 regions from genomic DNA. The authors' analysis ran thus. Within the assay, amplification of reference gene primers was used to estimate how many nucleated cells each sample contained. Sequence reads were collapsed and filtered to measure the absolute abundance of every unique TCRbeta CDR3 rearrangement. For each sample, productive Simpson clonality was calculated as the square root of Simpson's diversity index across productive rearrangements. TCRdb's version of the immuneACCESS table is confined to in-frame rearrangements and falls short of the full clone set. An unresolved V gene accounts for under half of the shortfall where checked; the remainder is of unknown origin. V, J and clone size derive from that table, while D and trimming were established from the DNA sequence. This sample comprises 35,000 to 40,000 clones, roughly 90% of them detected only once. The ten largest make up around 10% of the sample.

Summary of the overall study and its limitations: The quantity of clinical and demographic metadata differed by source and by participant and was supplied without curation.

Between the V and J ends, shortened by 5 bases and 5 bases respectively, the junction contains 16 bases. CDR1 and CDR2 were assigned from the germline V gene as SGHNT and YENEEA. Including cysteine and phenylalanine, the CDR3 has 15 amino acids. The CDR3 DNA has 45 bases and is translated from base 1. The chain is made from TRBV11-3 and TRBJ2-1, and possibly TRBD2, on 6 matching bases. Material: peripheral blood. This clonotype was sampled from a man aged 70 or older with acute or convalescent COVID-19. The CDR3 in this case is CASSGQGGKNNEQFF. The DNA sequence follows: TGTGCCAGCAGCGGTCAGGGCGGGAAGAACAATGAGCAGTTCTTC.